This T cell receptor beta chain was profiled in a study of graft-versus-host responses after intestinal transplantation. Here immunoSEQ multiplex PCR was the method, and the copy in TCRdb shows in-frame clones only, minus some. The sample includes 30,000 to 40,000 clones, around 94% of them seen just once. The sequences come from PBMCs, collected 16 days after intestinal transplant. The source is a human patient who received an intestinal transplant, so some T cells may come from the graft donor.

CDR3 DNA sequence: TGTGCCAGCAGCTTGTTGACAGGGGGTTTTGCCCGTGACACCTTC. The encoded protein is CASSLLTGGFARDTF. J is TRBJ1-2 and V is TRBV5-6; 9 nucleotides line up with TRBD1. Trimming took 1 base from V and 12 from J; bases not matched to a gene: 13. Germline values: CDR1 SGHDT, CDR2 YYEEEE. The CDR3 runs 15 residues.